The clone carrying this T cell receptor beta chain was detected many times. The data originate from a study of molecular identifiers for immune sequencing clone quantification. In TCRdb, the PCR reads were re-called with MiXCR into one record per CDR3 protein. The sample records over 600,000 distinct CDR3 sequences, less than 20% being singletons. Deletions cut 1 base from V and 4 bases from J, with 8 bases between. The CDR3 consists of 14 residues. Germline V CDR1 and CDR2: LGHNA, YSLEER. This chain links TRBV4-3 with TRBJ2-1; tentative D call: TRBD2 (5 bases). The sample was naive CD8+ T cells from blood, with Jurkat cell RNA spiked in. Stated subset: FACS-sorted CD8+CD4-CCR7+CD45RA+ naive T cells. This TCR came from a human donor in good health. Some libraries in this study had Jurkat cell RNA spiked in. This chain's CDR3 is CASSQAGRYNEQFF. CDR3 coding DNA: TGCGCCAGCAGCCAAGCGGGAAGATACAATGAGCAGTTCTTC.